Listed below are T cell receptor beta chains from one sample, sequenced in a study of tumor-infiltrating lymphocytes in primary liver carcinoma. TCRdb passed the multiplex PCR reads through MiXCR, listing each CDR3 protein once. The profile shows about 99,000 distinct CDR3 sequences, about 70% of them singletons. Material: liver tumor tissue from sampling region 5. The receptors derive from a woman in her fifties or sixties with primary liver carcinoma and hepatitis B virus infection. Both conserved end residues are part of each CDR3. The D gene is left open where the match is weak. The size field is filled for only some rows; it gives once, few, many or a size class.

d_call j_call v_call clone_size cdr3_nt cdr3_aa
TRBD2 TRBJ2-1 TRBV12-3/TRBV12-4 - TGTGCCAGCAGTCTTCCGGGACTAGAATACAATAAGCAGTTCTTC CASSLPGLEYNKQFF
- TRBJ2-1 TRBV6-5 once TGTGCCAGCAGTCGTGACGGGACATGTACCTACAATGAGCAGTTCTTC CASSRDGTCTYNEQFF
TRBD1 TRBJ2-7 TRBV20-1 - TGCAGTGCTAGCTCCGGGACAGCTTCCTACGAGCAGTACTTC CSASSGTASYEQYF
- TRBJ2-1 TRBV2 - TGTGCCACCCAGAGGGAGAATGAGCAGTTCTTC CATQRENEQFF
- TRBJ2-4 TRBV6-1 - TGTGACAGCTGGTCTCAGGGCACCCAAGACATTCAGTACTTC CDSWSQGTQDIQYF
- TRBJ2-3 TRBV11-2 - - CASSLVAGGTDTQNF
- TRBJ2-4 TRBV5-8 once TGTGCCAACAGCTTCCTAGCGTACGGGGACATTCAGTACTTC CANSFLAYGDIQYF
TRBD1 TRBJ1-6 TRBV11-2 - TGCGCCAGCCGGACTGAGGGGGCGAATAATTCACCCTTCCACTTT CASRTEGANNSPFHF
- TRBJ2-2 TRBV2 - TGTGCCAGCAGGGAATTGACCGGGGCCGGGGAGCTGTCTTTT CASRELTGAGELSF
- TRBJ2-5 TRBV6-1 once TGTGCCAGCAGTGAAGCAGTGGGAGTGGAGGACCAGTACTTC CASSEAVGVEDQYF
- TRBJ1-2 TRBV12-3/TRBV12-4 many TGTGCCAGCAGTTTAGGCCGACAGAACTATGCCTTC CASSLGRQNYAF
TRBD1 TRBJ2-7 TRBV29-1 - TGTAGCGTTTTCTCCTCCCCGGGACAGGATGCCTACGAGCAGTACTTC CSVFSSPGQDAYEQYF
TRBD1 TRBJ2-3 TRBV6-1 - TGTGCCAGCAGTGAAGCGTTGGCTCAGGGGACAGGTACGCAGTATTTT CASSEALAQGTGTQYF
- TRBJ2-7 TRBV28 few TGTGCCAGCAGTCCGACAGGAGCACCCTCCCGGCAGTACTTC CASSPTGAPSRQYF
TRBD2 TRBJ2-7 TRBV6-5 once TGTGACAGCAGTTCCCGGAGAGTGAAGGGGGTTAGCGGGGAGTCCTACGAGCAGTACTTC CDSSSRRVKGVSGESYEQYF
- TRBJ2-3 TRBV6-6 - TGTGCCAGCAGGGGCACAGGTACGCAGTATTTT CASRGTGTQYF
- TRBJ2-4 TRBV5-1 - TGCGCCAGCAGCCCAACATCGACCGCGGGCATTTGGTACTTC CASSPTSTAGIWYF
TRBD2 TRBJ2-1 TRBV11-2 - TGTGTCAGCAGCTGGACTAGCGGGGCAGTGCAGCTCTTC CVSSWTSGAVQLF
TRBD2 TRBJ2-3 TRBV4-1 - TGCGCCAGCAGCCCAGCGGGAGGGTCAGATACGCAGTATTTT CASSPAGGSDTQYF
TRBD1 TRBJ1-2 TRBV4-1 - TGCGTCAGCAACCAAGCAGGGGGATCCTATGGCTACACCTTC CVSNQAGGSYGYTF